Following are 24 T cell receptor beta chains from one sample sequenced in a study of cytomegalovirus exposure and HLA in healthy donors. Repertoires were generated with immunoSEQ multiplex PCR, while TCRdb's copy carries only in-frame clones and drops some. The sample has 150,000 to 200,000 clones; 80% to 90% are singletons. What was sequenced was PBMCs. The receptor source for this set is a woman under 40 in good health and CMV-seropositive.

The chain is built from TRBV30 and TRBJ2-3; a weak D match, TRBD1 (5 bases). The germline V gene has CDR1 GTSNPN and CDR2 SVGIG (reference sequence). The V and J ends lost 4 bases and 2 bases respectively, with 16 bases between them. This CDR3 comprises 15 residues. The CDR3 region has the DNA TGTGCCTGGACCGCCGACAGACAAAACACAGATACGCAGTATTTT. Its protein is CAWTADRQNTDTQYF.

This chain uses TRBV19 with TRBJ1-5; a possible D gene is TRBD1 (5 bases). In germline, CDR1 is LNHDA, CDR2 SQIVND (reference sequence). This CDR3 has 14 amino acids. Trimming left V 4 bases short and J 7 bases short, with 14 bases between. CDR3 nucleotide sequence: TGTGCCAGTAGTAATGGGGGACGGGGGCAGCCCCAGCATTTT. Residues: CASSNGGRGQPQHF.

The chain couples TRBV18 to TRBJ1-2, with 8 bases identical to TRBD1. V lost 4 bases to trimming and J lost 7 bases; unmatched junction nucleotides: 11. Germline CDR1 KGHSH, CDR2 LQKENI. The CDR3 has 15 amino acids. In DNA form, the CDR3 reads TGTGCCAGCTCACTCCCGACAGGGGAGGGGGCTGGCTACACCTTC. This encodes CASSLPTGEGAGYTF.

V and J are TRBV7-2 and TRBJ2-7; TRBD2 matches at 11 bases. V lost 1 base, J lost 3 bases, and 11 bases stayed unmatched. CDR1 and CDR2 from the germline V gene are SGHTA and FQGNSA. CDR3 length: 18 amino acids. Written as DNA, the CDR3 is TGTGCCAGCAGCTTAGAGGCTAGCGGGAGGAATGTTTTCTACGAGCAGTACTTC. It is translated as CASSLEASGRNVFYEQYF.

The rearrangement joins TRBV29-1 to TRBJ2-1; no clear D. V was trimmed by 2 bases and J by 1 base, leaving 6 bases between them. The germline V gene encodes CDR1 SQVTM and CDR2 ANQGSEA. The CDR3 runs 13 residues. CDR3 region: CSVESNSYNEQFF. The DNA of the CDR3 is TGCAGCGTTGAAAGCAATTCCTACAATGAGCAGTTCTTC.

The chain has TRBV13 and TRBJ2-7, with 11 bases that match TRBD2. The CDR3 is made up of 17 amino acids. Germline CDR1 reads PRHDT; CDR2 reads FYEKMQ (reference sequence). The trim removed 5 bases at V and 0 bases at J, leaving 9 bases unmatched. The CDR3 region has the DNA TGTGCCAGCAGCGCCGACGGGACTAGCGGAAACTCCTACGAGCAGTACTTC. Its translation: CASSADGTSGNSYEQYF.

The chain recombines TRBV5-1 with TRBJ2-7, with TRBD1 matching 9 bases. V gave up 8 bases and J gave up 0 bases; unmatched junction bases: 3. This CDR3 contains 13 residues. Germline CDR1 reads SGHRS; CDR2 reads YFSETQ. The DNA for the CDR3 is TGCGCCAGTGGGACAGGGAGCTCCTACGAGCAGTACTTC. Protein: CASGTGSSYEQYF.

The V and J genes are TRBV5-1 and TRBJ2-3, with 9 bases lining up with TRBD1. The V segment lost 4 bases and the J segment 0 bases; nucleotides outside the gene matches: 3. The CDR3 sequence is 15 residues long. Germline values: CDR1 SGHRS, CDR2 YFSETQ. CDR3 region: CASSVGTGSTDTQYF. CDR3 sequence (DNA): TGCGCCAGCAGCGTGGGGACAGGGAGCACAGATACGCAGTATTTT.

The V gene is TRBV19, the J gene TRBJ1-2; tentative D call: TRBD1 (6 bases). V was cut by 6 bases and J by 1 base, with 12 bases left in between. The CDR3 contains 14 residues. Germline V gene data show CDR1 as LNHDA and CDR2 as SQIVND (reference sequence). The CDR3 loop is CASRTQGFNYGYTF. Here the CDR3 DNA reads TGTGCCAGTAGGACACAGGGATTTAACTATGGCTACACCTTC.

V usage is TRBV5-4 and J usage is TRBJ2-7; weak D call: TRBD1 (7 bases). Germline values: CDR1 SGHNT, CDR2 YYREEE (reference sequence). Trimming took 7 bases from V and 6 from J, leaving 17 bases between them. This CDR3 contains 13 residues. CDR3 sequence: CASSVAGGSEQYF. The CDR3, as DNA: TGTGCCAGCTCAGTGGCAGGGGGGTCCGAGCAGTACTTC.

The chain links TRBV29-1 to TRBJ2-5; 8 nucleotides match TRBD2. In germline, CDR1 is SQVTM, CDR2 ANQGSEA. The V and J ends lost 3 bases and 5 bases, in that order; junction bases with no gene match: 5. The CDR3 totals 13 residues. The CDR3 here is CSVDYSGEETQYF. The DNA for the CDR3 is TGCAGCGTTGACTATAGCGGGGAGGAGACCCAGTACTTC.

This clone was found once. The chain recombines TRBV5-1 with TRBJ2-1, with 10 bases aligning to TRBD1. J was trimmed by 5 bases and V by 0 bases; bases with no gene match: 5. CDR1 and CDR2 (germline): SGHRS, YFSETQ. The CDR3 has 16 residues. For the CDR3, the DNA is TGCGCCAGCAGCTTGGGGGGACAGGGGTACCACAATGAGCAGTTCTTC. It specifies CASSLGGQGYHNEQFF.

The chain combines TRBV15 with TRBJ1-5, with 9 bases matching TRBD1. From germline, CDR1 is LNHNV and CDR2 YYDKDF (reference sequence). There are 14 residues in the CDR3. V gave up 5 bases and J gave up 5 bases; unmatched junction bases: 4. The CDR3 loop is CATSENRGHQPQHF. The CDR3 DNA reads as TGTGCCACCAGCGAAAACAGGGGGCATCAGCCCCAGCATTTT.

The chain employs TRBV11-3 and TRBJ1-1; D ambiguous. This CDR3 spans 13 amino acids. V lost 1 base to trimming and J lost 8 bases, with 11 bases between them. Germline CDR1 is SGHNT and CDR2 is YENEEA. This chain's CDR3 is CASSLGPGFEAFF. The CDR3 bases are TGTGCCAGCAGCTTAGGACCAGGATTCGAAGCTTTCTTT. Filled out from reference TRBV11-3 and TRBJ1-1, the complete variable domain reads EAGVVQSPRYKIIEKKQPVAFWCNPISGHNTLYWYLQNLGQGPELLIRYENEEAVDDSQLPKDRFSAERLKGVDSTLKIQPAELGDSAVYLCASSLGPGFEAFFGQGTRLTVV.

The sample holds many counts of this clone. V usage is TRBV5-1 and J usage is TRBJ1-1; no firm D call. Trimming cost V 0 bases and J 4 bases, with 19 bases left between them. CDR1 SGHRS and CDR2 YFSETQ come from the germline V gene. This CDR3 comprises 17 residues. CDR3 in DNA: TGCGCCAGCAGCTTGGCCAGGTGGGAGGCCCGGCGCACTGAAGCTTTCTTT. Encoded protein: CASSLARWEARRTEAFF.

This clone has just one count. This rearrangement joins TRBV18 to TRBJ2-7; 7 bases are shared with TRBD2. CDR3 size: 14 residues. The junction had 8 bases not matched to a gene; V was cut back by 5 bases and J by 4 bases. Germline CDR1 is KGHSH and CDR2 is LQKENI. CDR3 sequence (DNA): TGTGCCAGCTCATCAGACGGGGGGACTTACGAGCAGTACTTC. It codes for CASSSDGGTYEQYF.

This chain links TRBV7-6 with TRBJ2-3, with D hard to call. Germline values: CDR1 SGHVS, CDR2 FNYEAQ. The CDR3 runs 15 residues. With 1 base removed from V and 2 bases from J, the gap between germline ends came to 10 bases. DNA for the CDR3: TGTGCCAGCAGCTTAGGTATCCCACACACAGATACGCAGTATTTT. Translation: CASSLGIPHTDTQYF.

This chain joins TRBV5-1 and TRBJ1-1; D is unclear. Germline V lookup: CDR1 SGHRS, CDR2 YFSETQ. This CDR3 region has 16 residues. The V end lost 5 bases, the J end lost 1 base, and 18 bases lay between the germline ends. CDR3 sequence reads: CASSHQGGNKNTEAFF. The CDR3 nucleotides read TGCGCCAGCAGTCACCAAGGCGGAAACAAGAACACTGAAGCTTTCTTT.

The table lists this clone with a few counts. V is TRBV27 and J is TRBJ1-1; D not resolved. Germline V gene data show CDR1 as MNHEY and CDR2 as SMNVEV (reference sequence). Trimming took 6 bases from V and 1 from J, leaving 12 bases between them. The CDR3 is 14 residues long. Here the CDR3 DNA reads TGTGCCAGCAGGTCGGTTTTTGAGAACACTGAAGCTTTCTTT. Protein: CASRSVFENTEAFF.

The sample holds many counts of this clone. The gene calls are TRBV7-8 and TRBJ2-7; no clear D. Germline V gene lookup returns CDR1 SGHVS and CDR2 FQNEAQ. V gave up 6 bases and J gave up 5 bases, with 8 bases separating them. The CDR3 length is 11 residues. CDR3 bases: TGTGCCAGCAGTCAGGAAAACGAGCAGTACTTC. It is translated as CASSQENEQYF.

The V gene is TRBV27, the J gene TRBJ2-3; 10 bases align to TRBD2. The CDR3 has 17 amino acids. V dropped 5 bases and J dropped 1; count of bases not matched to a gene: 9. The germline V gene has CDR1 MNHEY and CDR2 SMNVEV (reference sequence). CDR3 bases: TGTGCCAGCAGTCCCCGGACTAGCGGTAAACGCACAGATACGCAGTATTTT. Protein sequence: CASSPRTSGKRTDTQYF.

This clone has only one observation. This sequence joins TRBV18 and TRBJ2-1; possibly TRBD2 for D (5 bases). The V end lost 1 base, the J end lost 7 bases, and 11 bases lay between the germline ends. The CDR3 spans 14 residues. Germline values: CDR1 KGHSH, CDR2 LQKENI. The CDR3 DNA sequence: TGTGCCAGCTCACCACTACGGGATGGGAATGAGCAGTTCTTC. This gives the protein CASSPLRDGNEQFF.

This clone showed up just a few times. V and J are TRBV7-2 and TRBJ1-2; 7 bases agree with TRBD1. This CDR3 has 15 amino acids. The V gene's germline CDR1 is SGHTA and CDR2 FQGNSA. With 5 bases clipped from V and 3 bases from J, the junction kept 9 bases outside the gene matches. CDR3 amino acids: CASSEYRGSYYGYTF. DNA for the CDR3: TGTGCCAGCAGCGAGTACAGGGGCTCGTACTATGGCTACACCTTC.

The rearrangement uses TRBV30 and TRBJ2-7, with D perhaps matching TRBD2 (6 bases). V lost 1 base, J lost 0 bases, and 13 bases lay in between. This CDR3 has 15 amino acids. Per germline, CDR1 GTSNPN and CDR2 SVGIG (reference sequence). As DNA, the CDR3 is TGTGCCTGGAGTGCGGGACTTCAGAACTCCTACGAGCAGTACTTC. This codes for CAWSAGLQNSYEQYF.